The 14 T cell receptor beta chains given below trace back to one sample, sequenced in a study of tissue T cells after allogeneic stem cell transplantation. Sequencing used immunoSEQ multiplex PCR; TCRdb keeps in-frame clones, though not all of them. The sample has about 50,000 clones; roughly 73% are singletons. Sequenced input: sorted cells pooled from one or two spleens. The receptors derive from a pool of C57BL/6 mice in good health.

In this sample, this clone turned up once. The genes are named according to mouse. The read is 1 residue too short to cover the CDR3 end, so that end is filled in from the germline J gene. V gene TRBV13-2 combines with J gene TRBJ2-4; 7 nucleotides line up with TRBD2. The CDR3 extends over 12 amino acids. Trimming removed 4 bases from V and 5 bases from J; junction bases left unmatched: 1. CDR1 NNHNN and CDR2 SYGAGS come from the germline V gene (reference sequence). The CDR3 sequence is CASGLGVNTLYF. The sequenced CDR3 bases are TGTGCCAGCGGTCTGGGGGTAAACACCTTGTAC.

About this clone itself: The gene symbols are mouse symbols. The CDR3 end is not reached by the read, which stops 1 residue before it; the germline J gene fills it in. The chain combines TRBV15 with TRBJ2-5; TRBD2 matches at 10 bases. Looked up from germline, CDR1 is SGHND and CDR2 is FRSKSL. The CDR3 contains 14 residues. The junction had 3 bases not matched to a gene; V was cut back by 3 bases and J by 6 bases. Partial CDR3 DNA: TGTGCCAGCAGTTTGACTGGGGGGTCGGACACCCAGTAC. As protein: CASSLTGGSDTQY. The complete CDR3 protein is CASSLTGGSDTQYF.

As regards this clone: The listed genes are named as in mouse. The sequence runs out 1 residue before the end of the CDR3; the remainder is reconstructed from the germline J gene. V usage is TRBV13-2 and J usage is TRBJ1-4; D unresolved. Germline V gives CDR1 NNHNN, CDR2 SYGAGS (reference sequence). This CDR3 region has 14 residues. Trimming shortened V by 2 bases and J by 2 bases, and 7 bases separated the two germline ends. The chain's CDR3 is CASGEGHSNERLFF. CDR3 bases read: TGTGCCAGCGGTGAAGGCCACTCCAACGAAAGATTATTT.

In its sample, this clone was seen once. Mouse gene names and germline throughout. The read ends 1 residue early relative to the CDR3; the germline J gene fills the gap. The V call is TRBV13-2, the J call TRBJ1-4; no clear D gene. This CDR3 contains 13 residues. Germline V lookup: CDR1 NNHNN, CDR2 SYGAGS (reference sequence). Trimming cost V 2 bases and J 0 bases, with 2 bases left between them. Incomplete CDR3 DNA: TGTGCCAGCGGTGACCTTTCCAACGAAAGATTATTT. This encodes CASGDLSNERLF. The CDR3 in its entirety is CASGDLSNERLFF.

Comments on this clone: These gene names are mouse names. The CDR3 end is not reached by the read, which stops 1 residue before it; the germline J gene fills it in. Other DNA sequences in the sample encode the same CDR3. V gene TRBV19 combines with J gene TRBJ2-5; 9 bases are shared with TRBD1. Germline assignment: CDR1 FNHDT and CDR2 SITEND (reference sequence). The CDR3 sequence is 14 residues long. V lost 5 bases and J lost 2; bases outside the gene matches: 3. The CDR3 DNA, read in part, is TGTGCCAGCAGCCGGGACAGGGTCCAAGACACCCAGTAC. It specifies CASSRDRVQDTQY. In full, the CDR3 reads CASSRDRVQDTQYF.

In the case of this clone: The germline and genes are mouse ones. Read sequence stops 1 residue before the CDR3 end, and the germline J gene provides the missing end. V usage is TRBV26 and J usage is TRBJ2-5; no clear D gene. CDR1 is KGHPV and CDR2 is FQNQEV in the germline V gene (reference sequence). V lost 0 bases to trimming and J lost 2 bases, with 6 bases between them. The CDR3 length is 14 residues. The DNA read from the CDR3 is TGTGCCAGCAGTCTGTCGTACACCCAAGACACCCAGTAC. Translated, it gives CASSLSYTQDTQY. In full, the CDR3 is CASSLSYTQDTQYF.

A note on this clone: Germline and genes: mouse. The read falls 1 residue short of the CDR3 end, and the missing part is taken from the germline J gene. The V and J genes are TRBV13-2 and TRBJ1-1; weak D call: TRBD1 (6 bases). The germline V gene has CDR1 NNHNN and CDR2 SYGAGS (reference sequence). The V end was cut by 4 bases, the J end by 0 bases, with 10 bases between. The CDR3 loop spans 14 amino acids. The CDR3 bases that were read are TGTGCCAGCGGTTCCGGGACATCAAACACAGAAGTCTTC. This codes for CASGSGTSNTEVF. The whole CDR3 sequence is CASGSGTSNTEVFF.

Notes on this clone: Gene names and germline refer to mouse. The sequenced fragment ends 1 residue before the CDR3 boundary, so the rest is inferred from the germline J gene. This chain links TRBV26 with TRBJ1-1; tentative D call: TRBD1 (6 bases). V was trimmed by 3 bases and J by 0 bases, leaving 14 bases between them. The CDR3 has 16 residues. Germline CDR1 and CDR2: KGHPV and FQNQEV (reference sequence). The CDR3 protein is CASSLPRQEENTEVFF. The sequenced part of the CDR3 DNA is TGTGCCAGCAGTCTTCCTCGACAGGAAGAGAACACAGAAGTCTTC.

In regard to this clone: Each gene name is a mouse one. Read data end 1 residue before the CDR3 end; the end is taken from the germline J gene. This chain links TRBV3 with TRBJ1-5; D gene uncertain. In germline, CDR1 is SNHLY, CDR2 FYNGKV (reference sequence). The germline V and J ends were trimmed by 1 base and 0 bases, with 7 bases remaining between them. The CDR3 has 15 amino acids. CDR3 loop: CASSLDGDNNQAPLF. The sequenced CDR3 bases are TGTGCCAGCAGCTTAGATGGGGATAACAACCAGGCTCCGCTT. Drawing the rest from reference TRBV3 and TRBJ1-5, the complete variable domain is GPKVLQIPSHQIIDMGQMVTLNCDPVSNHLYFYWYKQILGQQMEFLVNFYNGKVMEKSKLFKDQFSVERPDGSYFTLKIQPTALEDSAVYFCASSLDGDNNQAPLFGEGTRLSVL.

Points on this clone: Here the gene names and germline are mouse. The read falls 1 residue short of the CDR3 end, and the missing part is taken from the germline J gene. V gene TRBV13-3 combines with J gene TRBJ2-1, with D unresolved. V was pared by 1 base and J by 0 bases, with 8 bases between. Germline assignment: CDR1 NNHDY and CDR2 SYVADS. The CDR3 runs to 15 residues. The sequenced part of the CDR3 DNA is TGTGCCAGCAGTGATAAGGGTTATAACTATGCTGAGCAGTTC. Protein sequence: CASSDKGYNYAEQF. The full CDR3 is CASSDKGYNYAEQFF.

About this clone itself: Mouse names are used for the genes. The read ends 1 residue early relative to the CDR3; the germline J gene fills the gap. V and J are TRBV29 and TRBJ2-4, with 7 bases aligning to TRBD1. V was pared by 6 bases and J by 0 bases, with 3 bases of the junction left unmatched. The CDR3 sequence is 14 residues long. Per germline, CDR1 MSHET and CDR2 SYDVDS. This chain's CDR3 is CASSRQGSQNTLYF. The sequenced CDR3 bases are TGTGCTAGCAGCCGACAGGGCAGTCAAAACACCTTGTAC.

To note about this clone: Genes and germline come from the mouse. The CDR3 is cut off 1 residue early in the read; its end comes from the germline J gene. The chain recombines TRBV1 with TRBJ2-5; D possibly uses TRBD1 or TRBD2 (5 bases each). CDR3 size: 14 residues. Germline-derived CDR1 and CDR2 are NSQYPW and LRSPGD (reference sequence). With 3 bases removed from V and 5 bases from J, the gap between germline ends came to 12 bases. The DNA read from the CDR3 is TGCACCTGCAGTGCCCCCGGGGGTGGAGACACCCAGTAC. Translating gives CTCSAPGGGDTQY. The full CDR3 is CTCSAPGGGDTQYF. Full variable domain (rest looked up from reference TRBV1 and TRBJ2-5): VTLLEQNPRWRLVPRGQAVNLRCILKNSQYPWMSWYQQDLQKQLQWLFTLRSPGDKEVKSLPGADYLATRVTDTELRLQVANMSQGRTLYCTCSAPGGGDTQYFGPGTRLLVL.

As concerns this clone: Genes and germline come from the mouse. The read terminates 1 residue ahead of where the CDR3 ends, so the germline J gene completes it. The rearrangement uses TRBV3 and TRBJ1-4, with unresolved D. V was trimmed by 1 base and J by 4 bases, leaving 7 bases between them. Per germline, CDR1 SNHLY and CDR2 FYNGKV (reference sequence). This CDR3 has 14 amino acids. The part of the CDR3 DNA that was read is TGTGCCAGCAGCTTAGGAGGGTTCAACGAAAGATTATTT. It is translated as CASSLGGFNERLF. The whole CDR3 is CASSLGGFNERLFF.

The table lists this clone with a count of one. Genes here carry mouse names. The read comes to an end 1 residue before the CDR3 does, leaving the germline J gene to fill in the end. The chain carries TRBV13-3 and TRBJ2-5, with 8 bases aligning to TRBD2. The CDR3 totals 14 residues. The V gene's germline CDR1 is NNHDY and CDR2 SYVADS. V lost 1 base to trimming and J lost 3 bases; unmatched junction nucleotides: 1. The CDR3 DNA, read in part, is TGTGCCAGCAGTGATAACTGGGGGCAAGACACCCAGTAC. It encodes CASSDNWGQDTQY. The complete CDR3 protein is CASSDNWGQDTQYF. Looking up the rest from reference TRBV13-3 and TRBJ2-5 gives the full variable domain: EAAVTQSPRSKVAVTGGKVTLSCHQTNNHDYMYWYRQDTGHGLRLIHYSYVADSTEKGDIPDGYKASRPSQENFSLILELASLSQTAVYFCASSDNWGQDTQYFGPGTRLLVL.